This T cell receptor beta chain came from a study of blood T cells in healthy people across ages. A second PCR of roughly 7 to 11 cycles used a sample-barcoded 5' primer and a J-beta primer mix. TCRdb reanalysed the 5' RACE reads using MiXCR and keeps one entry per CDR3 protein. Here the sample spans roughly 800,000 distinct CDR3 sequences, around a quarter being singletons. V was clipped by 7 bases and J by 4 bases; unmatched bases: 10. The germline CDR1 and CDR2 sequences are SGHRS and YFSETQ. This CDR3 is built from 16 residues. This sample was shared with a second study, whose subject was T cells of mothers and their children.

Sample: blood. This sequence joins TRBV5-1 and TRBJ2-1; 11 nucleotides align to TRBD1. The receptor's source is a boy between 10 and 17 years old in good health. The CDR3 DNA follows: TGCGCCAGCGCGGCGGTGGGGGACAGGGGGTACAATGAGCAGTTCTTC. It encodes CASAAVGDRGYNEQFF.